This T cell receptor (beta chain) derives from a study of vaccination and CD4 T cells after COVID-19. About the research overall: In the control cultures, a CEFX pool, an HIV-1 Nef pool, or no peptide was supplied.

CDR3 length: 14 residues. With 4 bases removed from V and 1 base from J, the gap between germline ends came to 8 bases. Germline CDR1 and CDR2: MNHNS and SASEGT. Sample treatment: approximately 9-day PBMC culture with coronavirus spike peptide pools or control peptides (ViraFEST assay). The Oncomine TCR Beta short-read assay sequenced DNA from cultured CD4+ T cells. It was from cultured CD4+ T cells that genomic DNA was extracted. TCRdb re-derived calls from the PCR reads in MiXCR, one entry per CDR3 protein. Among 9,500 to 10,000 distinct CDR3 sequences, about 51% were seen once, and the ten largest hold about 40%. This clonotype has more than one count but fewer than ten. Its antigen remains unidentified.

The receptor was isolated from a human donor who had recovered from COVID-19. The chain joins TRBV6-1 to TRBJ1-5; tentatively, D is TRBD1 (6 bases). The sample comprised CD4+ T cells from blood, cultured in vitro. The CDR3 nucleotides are TGTGCCAGCAGTGTAGGGGGGAGCAATCAGCCCCAGCATTTT. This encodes CASSVGGSNQPQHF.